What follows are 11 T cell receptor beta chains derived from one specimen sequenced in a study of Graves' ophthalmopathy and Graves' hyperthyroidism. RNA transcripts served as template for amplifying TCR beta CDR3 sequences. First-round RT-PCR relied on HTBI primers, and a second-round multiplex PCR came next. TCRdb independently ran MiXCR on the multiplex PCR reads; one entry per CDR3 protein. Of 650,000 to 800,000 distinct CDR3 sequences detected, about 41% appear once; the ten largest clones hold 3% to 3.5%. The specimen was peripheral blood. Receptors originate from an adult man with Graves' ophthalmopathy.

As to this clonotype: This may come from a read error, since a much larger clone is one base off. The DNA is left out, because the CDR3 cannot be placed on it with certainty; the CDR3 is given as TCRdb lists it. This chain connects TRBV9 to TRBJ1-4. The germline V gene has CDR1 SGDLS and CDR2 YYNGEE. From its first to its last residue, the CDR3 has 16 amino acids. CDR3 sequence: CASSVGGGAAGEKPFF.

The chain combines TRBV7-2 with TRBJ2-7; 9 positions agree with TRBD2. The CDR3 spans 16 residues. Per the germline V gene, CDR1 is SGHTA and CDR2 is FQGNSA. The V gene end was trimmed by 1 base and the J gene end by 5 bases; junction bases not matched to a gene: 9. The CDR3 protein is CASSLEVAGAADEQYF. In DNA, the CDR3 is TGTGCCAGCAGCTTAGAGGTAGCGGGGGCCGCTGACGAGCAGTACTTC.

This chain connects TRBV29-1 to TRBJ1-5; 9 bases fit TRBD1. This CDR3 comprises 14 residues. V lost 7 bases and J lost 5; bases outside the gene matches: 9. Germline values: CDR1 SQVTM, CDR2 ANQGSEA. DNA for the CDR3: TGCAGCGCCGTTACAGGGGGCTATCATCAGCCCCAGCATTTT. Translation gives CSAVTGGYHQPQHF.

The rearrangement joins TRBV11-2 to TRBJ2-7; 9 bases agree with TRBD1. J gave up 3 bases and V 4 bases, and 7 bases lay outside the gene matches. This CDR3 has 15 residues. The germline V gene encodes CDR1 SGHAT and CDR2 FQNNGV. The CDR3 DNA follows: TGTGCCAGCAGCTCCCGGACAGGGGACTTCTACGAGCAGTACTTC. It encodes CASSSRTGDFYEQYF.

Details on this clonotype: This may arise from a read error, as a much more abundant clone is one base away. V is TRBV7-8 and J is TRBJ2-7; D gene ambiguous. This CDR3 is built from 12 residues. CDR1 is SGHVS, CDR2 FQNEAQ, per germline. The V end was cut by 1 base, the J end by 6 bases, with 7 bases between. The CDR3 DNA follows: TGTGCCAGCAGCTTAGGGGTCCTCGAGCAGTACTTC. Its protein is CASSLGVLEQYF. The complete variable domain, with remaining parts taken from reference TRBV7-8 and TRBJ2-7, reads GAGVSQSPRYKVAKRGQDVALRCDPISGHVSLFWYQQALGQGPEFLTYFQNEAQLDKSGLPSDRFFAERPEGSVSTLKIQRTQQEDSAVYLCASSLGVLEQYFGPGTRLTVT.

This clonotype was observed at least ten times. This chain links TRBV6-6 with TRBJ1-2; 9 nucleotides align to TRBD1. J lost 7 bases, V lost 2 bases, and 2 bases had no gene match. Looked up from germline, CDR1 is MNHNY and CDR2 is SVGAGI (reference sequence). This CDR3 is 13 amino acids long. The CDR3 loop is CASSYGDRVGYTF. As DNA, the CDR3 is TGTGCCAGCAGTTACGGGGACAGGGTTGGCTACACCTTC.

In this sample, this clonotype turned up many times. The CDR3 region is CASSPGGRSEQYF. The CDR3 coding sequence is TGTGCCAGCAGCCCGGGGGGGCGGAGCGAGCAGTACTTC. The V gene is TRBV7-6, the J gene TRBJ2-7, with TRBD2 matching 8 bases. The V gene's germline CDR1 is SGHVS and CDR2 FNYEAQ. The V gene end was trimmed by 5 bases and the J gene end by 6 bases; junction bases not matched to a gene: 6. This CDR3 spans 13 amino acids.

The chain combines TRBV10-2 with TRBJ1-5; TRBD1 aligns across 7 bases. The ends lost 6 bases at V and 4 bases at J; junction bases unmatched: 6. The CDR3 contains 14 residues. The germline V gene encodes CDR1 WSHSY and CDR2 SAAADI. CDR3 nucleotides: TGCGCCAGCAGGATGGAGGGGGCGAATCAGCCCCAGCATTTT. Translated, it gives CASRMEGANQPQHF.

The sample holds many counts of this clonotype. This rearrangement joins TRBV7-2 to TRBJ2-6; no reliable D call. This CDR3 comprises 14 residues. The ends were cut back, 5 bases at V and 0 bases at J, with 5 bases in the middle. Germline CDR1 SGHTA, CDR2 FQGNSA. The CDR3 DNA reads TGTGCCAGCAGCGTTAACTCTGGGGCCAACGTCCTGACTTTC. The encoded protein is CASSVNSGANVLTF. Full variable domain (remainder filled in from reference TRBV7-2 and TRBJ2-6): GAGVSQSPSNKVTEKGKDVELRCDPISGHTALYWYRQSLGQGLEFLIYFQGNSAPDKSGLPSDRFSAERTGGSVSTLTIQRTQQEDSAVYLCASSVNSGANVLTFGAGSRLTVL.

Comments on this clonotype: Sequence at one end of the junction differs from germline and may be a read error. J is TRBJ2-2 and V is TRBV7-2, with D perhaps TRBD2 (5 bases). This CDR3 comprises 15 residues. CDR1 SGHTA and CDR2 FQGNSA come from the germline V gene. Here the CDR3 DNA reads TGTGCCAGCAGCTTGGGGATAGCGAACACCGGGGAGCTGTCTTGG. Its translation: CASSLGIANTGELSW.

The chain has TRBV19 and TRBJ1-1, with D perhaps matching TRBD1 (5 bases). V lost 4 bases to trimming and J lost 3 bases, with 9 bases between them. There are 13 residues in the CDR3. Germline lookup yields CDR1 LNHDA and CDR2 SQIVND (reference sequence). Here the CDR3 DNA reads TGTGCCAGTAGTACACAGGTGCACACTGAAGCTTTCTTT. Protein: CASSTQVHTEAFF.